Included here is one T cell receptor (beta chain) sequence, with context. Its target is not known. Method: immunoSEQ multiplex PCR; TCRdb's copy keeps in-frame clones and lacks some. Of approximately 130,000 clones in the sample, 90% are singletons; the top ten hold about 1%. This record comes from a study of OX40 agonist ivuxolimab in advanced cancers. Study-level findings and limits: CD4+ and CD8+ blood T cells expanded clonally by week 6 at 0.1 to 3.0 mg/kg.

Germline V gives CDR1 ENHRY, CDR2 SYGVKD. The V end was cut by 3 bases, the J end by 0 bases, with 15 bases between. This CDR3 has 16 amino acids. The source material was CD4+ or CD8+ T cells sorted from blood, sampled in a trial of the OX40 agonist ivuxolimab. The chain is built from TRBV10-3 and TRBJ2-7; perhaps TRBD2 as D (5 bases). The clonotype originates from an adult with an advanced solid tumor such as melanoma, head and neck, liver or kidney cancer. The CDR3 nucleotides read TGTGCCATCAGTGACCCTAGCTTCCTCGACTCCTACGAGCAGTACTTC. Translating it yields CAISDPSFLDSYEQYF.